These T cell receptor beta chains were read from a single sample in a study of Graves' ophthalmopathy and Graves' hyperthyroidism. TCRdb re-analysed the multiplex PCR reads in MiXCR, keeping a single row per CDR3 protein. The table lists roughly 50,000 distinct CDR3 sequences, under 55% of them singletons. Sample: peripheral blood. Receptor source: an adult man with Graves' ophthalmopathy. Each CDR3 is given with its conserved first and last residue. Fields, in order: D gene, J gene, clone size, V gene, CDR3 DNA, CDR3 protein. The D gene is left open where the match is weak. The size field is filled for only some rows; it gives once, few, many or a size class.

>TRBD1|TRBJ1-1|many|TRBV5-6
TGTGCCAGCAGCTTGACGACAGGGGGCGTATACACTGAAGCTTTCTTT
CASSLTTGGVYTEAFF
>TRBD1|TRBJ2-7|-|TRBV7-2
TGTGCCAGCAGCTTAGACAGGACAGGGGGAAGTCGCGAGCAGTACTTC
CASSLDRTGGSREQYF
>-|TRBJ1-5|once|TRBV19
TGTGCCAGTAGTACCGGACCTAACGGGGGGTATAGCAATCAGCCCCAGCATTTT
CASSTGPNGGYSNQPQHF
>TRBD1|TRBJ1-5|-|TRBV19
TGTGCCAGTAGAAGACAGGGCAACAATCAGCCCCAGCATTTT
CASRRQGNNQPQHF
>-|TRBJ2-2|-|TRBV7-6
TGTGCCAGCAACTCGGAAACGAACACCGGGGAGCTGTTTTTT
CASNSETNTGELFF
>-|TRBJ1-5|medium-sized|TRBV7-8
TGTGCCAGCAGTTTAACCCCTCGACAGCCCCAGCATTTT
CASSLTPRQPQHF
>-|TRBJ1-3|-|TRBV5-1
TGCGCCAGCAGAGCTGGGGGTTCTGAAAACACCATATATTTT
CASRAGGSENTIYF
>-|TRBJ1-6|many|TRBV11-2
TGTGCCAGCAGCCGTCGGACAGTTCATAATTCACCCCTCCACTTT
CASSRRTVHNSPLHF
>TRBD1|TRBJ2-2|-|TRBV7-9
TGTGCCAGCAGCTCAACCAACAGGGGAGCCGGGGAGCTGTTTTTT
CASSSTNRGAGELFF
>-|TRBJ2-7|many|TRBV5-6
TGTGCCAGCAGCACCCACAGGTTTTCGTTAGACGAGCAGTACTTC
CASSTHRFSLDEQYF
>TRBD2|TRBJ2-1|once|TRBV7-6
TGTGCCAGCAGCTACAGCGGGAGGGCCTACAATGAGCAGTTCTTC
CASSYSGRAYNEQFF
>-|TRBJ1-1|many|TRBV5-1
TGCGCCAGCAGCTGGGACGGGAACACTGAAGCTTTCTTT
CASSWDGNTEAFF
>-|TRBJ1-2|-|TRBV10-3
TGTGCCATCAGTGAGTCCAGCCAGGGGTATGGCTACACCTTC
CAISESSQGYGYTF
>-|TRBJ1-2|-|TRBV7-9
TGTGCCAGCAGCCAATTGACAGGAGACTATGGCTACACCTTC
CASSQLTGDYGYTF
>-|TRBJ1-1|many|TRBV10-2
TGCGCCAGCAGCCACGCCAACACCGGAACCATGAACACTGAAGCTTTCTTT
CASSHANTGTMNTEAFF
>TRBD2|TRBJ2-3|-|TRBV7-9
TGTGCCAGCACGAGCGGGGGGGCCGCGACAGATACGCAGTATTTT
CASTSGGAATDTQYF
>-|TRBJ1-2|-|TRBV24-1
TGTGCCACCAACAGACCCCAGGGAGTCTATGGCTACACCTTC
CATNRPQGVYGYTF
>-|TRBJ2-1|-|TRBV24-1
TGTGCCACCAGTCACAGGATGTACAATGAGCAGTTCTTC
CATSHRMYNEQFF
>-|TRBJ1-4|many|TRBV27
TGTGCCAGCAGCCCGGAGCGTCAAGGGGAAAAACTGTTTTTT
CASSPERQGEKLFF
>TRBD2|TRBJ2-7|many|TRBV20-1
TGCAGTGTACCCGGGACTAGCCGTTCGGCCGAGCAGTACTTC
CSVPGTSRSAEQYF
>-|TRBJ1-1|-|TRBV4-3
TGCGCCAGCAGCCCCAGGGCACGGCCGAACACTGAAGCTTTCTTT
CASSPRARPNTEAFF
>-|TRBJ2-5|many|TRBV9
TGTGCCAGCAGCGTAGGGTGGTCCCAAGAGACCCAGTACTTC
CASSVGWSQETQYF
>TRBD1|TRBJ1-4|few|TRBV20-1
TGCAGTGCTAGGGAACAGGGGCATGAAAAACTGTTTTTT
CSAREQGHEKLFF
>-|TRBJ1-1|few|TRBV20-1
TGCAGTGCTAGGTCCGGGAACACTGAAGCTTTCTTT
CSARSGNTEAFF
>-|TRBJ2-1|-|TRBV5-4
TGTGCCAGCAGCCGTAGAGGGGGGCGCAGTAGGGATGAGCAGTTCTTC
CASSRRGGRSRDEQFF
>-|TRBJ1-1|many|TRBV12-3/TRBV12-4
TGTGCCAGCATCACGACAGGTTTGAACACTGAAGCTTTCTTT
CASITTGLNTEAFF
>TRBD2|TRBJ2-1|many|TRBV7-9
TGTGCCAGCAGCCAACTAGCGGGGGGGTACAATGAGCAGTTCTTC
CASSQLAGGYNEQFF
>TRBD2|TRBJ2-1|-|TRBV28
TGTGCCAGCAGTTTTGCCCCGGGACTAGCGGGAGTGAATGAGCAGTTCTTC
CASSFAPGLAGVNEQFF
>TRBD2|TRBJ2-7|-|TRBV9
TGTGCCAGCAGCGGAGGAGGTCTAGCGGGAGTCCAAGCGTACTTC
CASSGGGLAGVQAYF
>-|TRBJ2-6|-|TRBV5-1
TGCGCCAGCAGCTTGCTAGGGGATCCTGGGGCCAACGTCCTGACTTTC
CASSLLGDPGANVLTF
>-|TRBJ1-6|many|TRBV9
TGTGCCAGCAGCGGCCCCTTTTCACCCCTCCACTTT
CASSGPFSPLHF
>-|TRBJ1-2|-|TRBV19
TGTGCCAGTAGACGGACAAGTTGGTATGGCTACACCTTC
CASRRTSWYGYTF
>-|TRBJ2-7|medium-sized|TRBV20-1
TGCAGTGCTAGAGAGGGCGGCTACGAGCAGTACTTC
CSAREGGYEQYF
>TRBD1|TRBJ1-2|many|TRBV4-1
TGCGCCAGCAGCCAAGAGGCCAGGGGGCGTCTCGGCTACACCTTC
CASSQEARGRLGYTF
>TRBD2|TRBJ2-5|-|TRBV5-1
TGCGCCAGCAGCCTTAGCGGGAGCCAAGAGACCCAGTACTTC
CASSLSGSQETQYF
>-|TRBJ1-1|many|TRBV5-1
TGCGCCAGCAGCTTACAGGGTGAGGGCACTGAAGCTTTCTTT
CASSLQGEGTEAFF
>-|TRBJ1-1|-|TRBV7-9
TGTGCCAGCAGCTTAGGTAAGGCCCTTGAAGCGTTCTTT
CASSLGKALEAFF
>-|TRBJ2-1|many|TRBV12-3/TRBV12-4
TGTGCCAGCAGTTTATGGGGGGAATACAATGAGCAGTTCTTC
CASSLWGEYNEQFF
>TRBD1|TRBJ1-2|many|TRBV5-1
TGCGCCAGCAGCTTGTCTGGGACAGCTAACTATGGCTACACCTTC
CASSLSGTANYGYTF
>-|TRBJ1-4|-|TRBV14
TGTGCCAGCAGCCGACCAGCAGGGGAAGAGAAACTGTCTTTT
CASSRPAGEEKLSF
>-|TRBJ1-2|-|TRBV20-1
TGCAGTGCTGGCAACAGGGTTACTGATGGCTACACCTTC
CSAGNRVTDGYTF
>TRBD2|TRBJ2-7|-|TRBV24-1
TGTGCCACCAGTGATATAACTAGCGGACACTACGAGCAGTACTTC
CATSDITSGHYEQYF
>TRBD2|TRBJ2-3|-|TRBV25-1
TGTGCCAGACCCCTAGCGGGAGGGCCCCCCCACCCAGATACGCAGTATTTT
CARPLAGGPPHPDTQYF
>TRBD2|TRBJ2-3|-|TRBV6-4
TGTGCCAGCAGTGACTCAGCGGGAGAGGGAGATACGCAGTATTTT
CASSDSAGEGDTQYF
>-|TRBJ1-2|-|TRBV12-3/TRBV12-4
TGTGCCAGCAGTTTCTCTACGGCCGATGCTGATGGCTACACCTTC
CASSFSTADADGYTF